This TCR beta chain was sequenced during a study of monozygotic twins with inflammatory bowel disease. Study-level results: The data gave no support to a single strong IBD-associated signal or clonotype.

Germline V CDR1 and CDR2: SEHNR, FQNEAQ (reference sequence). The CDR3 consists of 12 residues. Per TCR library, about 3,300 ng of total RNA was used. The template-switching step introduced UMIs that carried a 6-nucleotide sample barcode. Amplification of TCRalpha and TCRbeta cDNA involved two nested PCRs that ran for approximately 16 and 10 cycles. TCRdb reprocessed the 5' RACE reads, with one entry per CDR3 protein and no DNA. This sample's clone table lists hundreds of thousands of distinct CDR3 sequences. Points on this clonotype: Its antigen is not identified.

Sequencing was performed on blood. The chain is built from TRBV7-9 and TRBJ2-1. The sequence was obtained from a human donor with ulcerative colitis or Crohn's disease, or a healthy co-twin of an affected twin (not recorded which). The CDR3 sequence is CASSFRHNEQFF.